Sequencing of this TCR beta chain was carried out in a study of blood T cell repertoires in COVID-19. The length of the CDR3 is 11 residues. Per germline, CDR1 GTSNPN and CDR2 SVGIG (reference sequence). The V and J ends lost 6 bases and 5 bases respectively, with 10 bases between them. Generated by immunoSEQ multiplex PCR, the TCRdb table keeps only in-frame clones and is missing some. The sample gives under 50,000 clones, about 89% of which show up once; 6.4% is in the top ten. This chain uses TRBV30 with TRBJ1-2; no clear D gene. Material for sequencing was peripheral blood. This TCR was sampled from a man between 65 and 85 years old with active COVID-19. The CDR3 loop reads CACSTRYGYTF. Written as DNA, the CDR3 is TGTGCCTGTAGCACAAGATATGGCTACACCTTC. The full variable domain, its missing parts supplied by reference TRBV30 and TRBJ1-2, is SQTIHQWPATLVQPVGSPLSLECTVEGTSNPNLYWYRQAAGRGLQLLFYSVGIGQISSEVPQNLSASRPQDRQFILSSKKLLLSDSGFYLCACSTRYGYTFGSGTRLTVV.